This TCR beta chain was sequenced for a study of blood T cell repertoires in COVID-19. Trimming took 4 bases from V and 2 from J; bases not matched to a gene: 6. In germline, CDR1 is SGHKS, CDR2 YYEKEE (reference sequence). The CDR3 sequence is 14 residues long. Sequencing used immunoSEQ multiplex PCR; TCRdb keeps in-frame clones, though not all of them. The repertoire holds 250,000 to 350,000 clones, with about 90% as singletons. This clonotype was obtained from a young woman with acute COVID-19. The V and J genes are TRBV5-5 and TRBJ2-7, with 7 bases identical to TRBD1. Sequencing input: PBMCs or T cells enriched from blood (not recorded which). The CDR3 here is CASSVRDSAYEQYF. Written as DNA, the CDR3 is TGTGCCAGCAGCGTCCGGGACAGCGCCTACGAGCAGTACTTC.